These 20 T cell receptor beta chains originate from one sample sequenced in a study of T cells in Graves' hyperthyroidism and ophthalmopathy. TCR beta CDR3 regions were amplified from RNA. First-round RT-PCR of the TCR CDR3 relied on the HTBI primer set. TCRdb independently ran MiXCR on the multiplex PCR reads; one entry per CDR3 protein. Of roughly 500,000 distinct CDR3 sequences listed, around 22% are singletons. Sample: blood. The receptors shown here come from a woman between 25 and 40 years old with Graves' ophthalmopathy.

This clonotype has at least ten counts. The gene calls are TRBV11-2 and TRBJ2-7, with 9 bases matching TRBD1. CDR1 is SGHAT, CDR2 FQNNGV, per germline. The trim removed 5 bases at V and 3 bases at J, leaving 8 bases unmatched. This CDR3 has 15 residues. The CDR3 coding sequence is TGTGCCAGCAGCGTCGAAACAGGGGGCGACTACGAGCAGTACTTC. Translated: CASSVETGGDYEQYF.

This clonotype appeared many times. J is TRBJ2-7 and V is TRBV4-2; the D gene is possibly TRBD1 (6 bases). The CDR3 runs 15 residues. V lost 4 bases and J 3 bases, leaving 16 bases between the germline ends. Germline V gives CDR1 LGHNA, CDR2 YNFKEQ. CDR3 amino acids: CASSPVVTGSYEQYF. The CDR3 DNA is TGTGCCAGCAGCCCCGTCGTCACAGGGAGCTACGAGCAGTACTTC.

This clonotype has a handful of counts. A much larger clone lies a single base off, so this may be a read error. The chain recombines TRBV5-1 with TRBJ2-5; the D gene could be TRBD1 or TRBD2 (5 bases each). The length of the CDR3 is 14 residues. Germline CDR1 SGHRS, CDR2 YFSETQ. This CDR3 is CASSFIRGRETKYF. The CDR3 DNA is TGCGCCAGCAGCTTCATCCGGGGACGAGAGACCAAGTACTTC.

This clonotype showed up just a few times. CDR3 residues: CASSFFSGSGGGANVLTF. CDR3 sequence (DNA): TGTGCCAGCAGCTTCTTCAGTGGTTCTGGCGGTGGGGCCAACGTCCTGACTTTC. The genes are TRBV5-6 and TRBJ2-6; no clear D. V was trimmed by 2 bases and J by 3 bases, leaving 18 bases between them. From germline, CDR1 is SGHDT and CDR2 YYEEEE. The CDR3 runs 18 residues.

Many counts were recorded for this clonotype. Because the CDR3 is missing its conserved closing phenylalanine or tryptophan, this is likely a read error. The DNA is left out, because the CDR3 cannot be placed on it with certainty; the CDR3 is given as TCRdb lists it. The chain couples TRBV6-5 to TRBJ1-1. The V gene's germline CDR1 is MNHEY and CDR2 SVGAGI. The CDR3 is 11 amino acids long, termini counted. The CDR3 sequence: CASSYPRGGLQ.

The rearrangement joins TRBV28 to TRBJ2-7; TRBD1 aligns across 8 bases. With 7 bases clipped from V and 4 bases from J, the junction kept 15 bases outside the gene matches. The germline V gene has CDR1 MDHEN and CDR2 SYDVKM. There are 16 residues in the CDR3. The CDR3 region is CASTPPPGQGRYEQYF. The CDR3, as DNA: TGTGCCAGCACCCCGCCCCCTGGACAGGGTCGTTACGAGCAGTACTTC.

The table lists this clonotype with many counts. This rearrangement joins TRBV14 to TRBJ1-5; no reliable D call. Per germline, CDR1 SGHDN and CDR2 FVKESK. The CDR3 runs to 15 residues. V lost 3 bases, J lost 9 bases, and 18 bases lay in between. CDR3 amino acids: CASSHPPSVPRPQHF. For the CDR3, the DNA is TGTGCCAGCAGCCACCCTCCTAGTGTGCCGCGGCCCCAGCATTTT.

The table lists this clonotype with many counts. The V call is TRBV6-5, the J call TRBJ1-5; no definite D call. The CDR3 runs 13 residues. V was cut by 4 bases and J by 3 bases, with 7 bases left in between. Germline CDR1 and CDR2: MNHEY and SVGAGI. The CDR3 region has the DNA TGTGCCAGCAGTTTCAACCCCAATCAGCCCCAGCATTTT. As protein: CASSFNPNQPQHF.

This clonotype occurred many times. A much larger clone lies one base from this, so it may be a read error. The CDR3 does not close with the conserved phenylalanine or tryptophan, likely indicating a read error. The chain carries TRBV6-1 and TRBJ1-1, with no clear D. This CDR3 contains 11 residues. V was trimmed by 6 bases and J by 2 bases, leaving 4 bases between them. Germline lookup yields CDR1 MNHNS and CDR2 SASEGT. CDR3 residues: CASRDNTEAFS. Here the CDR3 DNA reads TGTGCCAGCAGGGACAACACTGAAGCTTTCTCT.

The J gene is TRBJ1-1, the V gene TRBV20-1; no clear D. The CDR3 is 12 residues long. V was clipped by 3 bases and J by 2 bases, with 7 bases between them. Looked up from germline, CDR1 is DFQATT and CDR2 is SNEGSKA (reference sequence). As DNA, the CDR3 is TGCAGTGCTAGGGTGGATAACACTGAAGCTTTCTTT. This sequence encodes CSARVDNTEAFF.

This clonotype was detected ten times or more. The rearrangement links TRBV12-3 or TRBV12-4 to TRBJ1-2, with D unresolved. V was pared by 4 bases and J by 8 bases, with 14 bases between. This CDR3 is built from 13 residues. CDR3 region: CASSYGPDEGYTF. The CDR3 DNA follows: TGTGCCAGCAGTTACGGACCGGATGAAGGCTACACCTTC.

A few counts support this clonotype. The chain couples TRBV12-3 or TRBV12-4 to TRBJ1-5; TRBD1 matches 10 bases. The trim removed 6 bases at V and 6 bases at J, leaving 8 bases unmatched. There are 15 residues in the CDR3. The CDR3: CASSPMGQGIQPQHF. DNA for the CDR3: TGTGCCAGCAGCCCCATGGGACAGGGGATTCAGCCCCAGCATTTT.

Ten or more counts support this clonotype. The chain uses TRBV7-2 and TRBJ1-2; TRBD1 matches at 7 bases. Germline CDR1 and CDR2: SGHTA and FQGNSA. The CDR3 runs 14 residues. The V segment lost 5 bases and the J segment 4 bases; nucleotides outside the gene matches: 7. The DNA of the CDR3 is TGTGCCAGCAGCCCTCGGGACAGATCCTATGGCTACACCTTC. Residues: CASSPRDRSYGYTF.

The chain has TRBV12-3 or TRBV12-4 and TRBJ2-5, with TRBD1 identical over 7 bases. The CDR3 covers 14 residues. V was pared by 5 bases and J by 5 bases, with 8 bases of the junction left unmatched. This CDR3 reads CASSNTGEVETQYF. DNA for the CDR3: TGTGCCAGCAGTAATACAGGGGAAGTCGAGACCCAGTACTTC.

This chain links TRBV2 with TRBJ2-3, with 11 nucleotides matching TRBD2. The V segment lost 6 bases and the J segment 5 bases; nucleotides outside the gene matches: 13. Germline V lookup: CDR1 SNHLY, CDR2 FYNNEI. The CDR3 loop spans 17 amino acids. The CDR3 loop reads CASSRPGLAVEGDTQYF. The CDR3 DNA reads TGTGCCAGCAGCCGGCCGGGACTAGCGGTCGAGGGAGATACGCAGTATTTT.

This clonotype was detected ten times or more. The chain links TRBV20-1 to TRBJ1-5, with unresolved D. This CDR3 region has 11 residues. Germline-derived CDR1 and CDR2 are DFQATT and SNEGSKA (reference sequence). V was cut by 1 base and J by 6 bases, with 4 bases left in between. As DNA, the CDR3 is TGCAGTGCTAGAGTGGGTCAGCCCCAGCATTTT. It yields the protein CSARVGQPQHF.

This clonotype was detected many times. The rearrangement joins TRBV6-2 or TRBV6-3 to TRBJ2-7; TRBD2 might be the D (5 bases). The germline V gene has CDR1 MNHEY and CDR2 SVGEGT. Between the trimmed V and J ends, which lost 5 bases and 0 bases, there was a span of 8 bases. The CDR3 runs to 13 residues. The CDR3 DNA reads as TGTGCCAGCAGTAAAACTAGCTCCTACGAGCAGTACTTC. It encodes CASSKTSSYEQYF.

V usage is TRBV28 and J usage is TRBJ2-5; D is ambiguous. V was pared by 7 bases and J by 2 bases, with 11 bases between. CDR3 length equals 13 residues. Germline CDR1 is MDHEN and CDR2 is SYDVKM. The CDR3 coding sequence is TGTGCCAGCATAGGCCGAAGACAAGAGACCCAGTACTTC. Translation gives CASIGRRQETQYF.

This clonotype was seen at least ten times. This chain joins TRBV20-1 and TRBJ1-2; D remains unclear. This CDR3 comprises 14 residues. Germline-derived CDR1 and CDR2 are DFQATT and SNEGSKA (reference sequence). The V end was cut by 7 bases, the J end by 4 bases, with 19 bases between. The CDR3 sequence is CSDSPRQPGYGYTF. The DNA of the CDR3 is TGCAGTGACTCACCGAGGCAGCCAGGCTATGGCTACACCTTC.

This clonotype showed up many times. In DNA form, the CDR3 reads TGCAGTGCTAGAGATATAGGGCTAGTCTCCTACGAGCAGTACTTC. It encodes CSARDIGLVSYEQYF. J is TRBJ2-7 and V is TRBV20-1, with D uncertain. The CDR3 length is 15 residues. Between the trimmed V and J ends, which lost 0 bases and 0 bases, there was a span of 12 bases. The germline V gene encodes CDR1 DFQATT and CDR2 SNEGSKA (reference sequence).